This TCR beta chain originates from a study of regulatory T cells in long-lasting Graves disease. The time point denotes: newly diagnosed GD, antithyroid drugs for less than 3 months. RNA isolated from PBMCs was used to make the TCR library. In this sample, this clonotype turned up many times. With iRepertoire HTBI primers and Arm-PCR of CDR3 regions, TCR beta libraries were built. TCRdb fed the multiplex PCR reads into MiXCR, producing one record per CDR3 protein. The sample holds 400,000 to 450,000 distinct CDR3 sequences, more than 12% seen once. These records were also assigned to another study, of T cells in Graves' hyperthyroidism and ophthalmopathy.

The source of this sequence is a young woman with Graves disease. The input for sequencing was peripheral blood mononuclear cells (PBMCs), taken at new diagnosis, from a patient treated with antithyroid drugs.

The CDR3 loop reads CASSPNEVNTEAFF. In nucleotides, the CDR3 is TGTGCCAGCAGTCCCAATGAGGTGAACACTGAAGCTTTCTTT. The V call is TRBV6-2 or TRBV6-3, the J call TRBJ1-1, with D unclear. Germline lookup yields CDR1 MNHEY and CDR2 SVGEGT. CDR3 size: 14 residues. Trimming cost V 5 bases and J 0 bases, with 10 bases left between them.